The rows below give T cell receptor beta chains drawn from one sample of a study of chemoradiotherapy in HPV16-positive cancers. Profiled with immunoSEQ multiplex PCR; TCRdb holds only in-frame clones, not every one. The top ten clones hold approximately 22% of a sample with 25,000 to 35,000 clones, around 93% of them seen once. The source was blood, collected from a patient who underwent chemoradiotherapy. All receptors derive from a human donor with HPV-associated anogenital cancer. Both conserved end residues are part of each CDR3. The D gene is left open where the match is weak. The size of a clone is reported for some rows only, either as once, few or many, or as a class for expanded clones.

d_gene	v_gene	abundance	j_gene	CDR3aa	CDR3nt
.	TRBV5-4	.	TRBJ2-1	CASSEGGASSYNEQFF	TGTGCCAGCTCAGAAGGCGGGGCCAGCTCCTACAATGAGCAGTTCTTC
.	TRBV7-2	.	TRBJ2-5	CASSTYREETQYF	TGTGCCAGCAGCACGTACAGGGAAGAGACCCAGTACTTC
.	TRBV15	.	TRBJ2-1	CATSREAGSNEQFF	TGTGCCACCAGCAGAGAGGCAGGATCAAATGAGCAGTTCTTC
.	TRBV20-1	.	TRBJ2-1	CSARGGLEQFF	TGCAGTGCTCGTGGGGGGCTTGAGCAGTTCTTC
.	TRBV30	.	TRBJ1-1	CAWSVQDGLAAFF	TGTGCCTGGAGTGTACAGGACGGTCTAGCAGCTTTCTTT
.	TRBV2	.	TRBJ2-4	CASILELGKVKNIQYF	.
TRBD2	TRBV7-7	.	TRBJ2-5	CASSPGLAGVQETQYF	TGTGCTAGCAGCCCGGGACTAGCGGGGGTCCAAGAGACCCAGTACTTC
TRBD1	TRBV27	once	TRBJ1-2	CASGGTGGGYTF	TGTGCCAGCGGAGGGACAGGGGGCGGCTACACCTTC
TRBD1	TRBV5-8	few	TRBJ1-5	CASSFRTGANQPQHF	TGTGCCAGCAGCTTTCGGACAGGGGCAAATCAGCCCCAGCATTTT
.	TRBV2	.	TRBJ2-7	CASSEGSSYEQYF	TGTGCCAGCAGTGAGGGCAGCTCCTACGAGCAGTACTTC
TRBD1	TRBV6-6	.	TRBJ1-2	CASSYTGQGVYGYTF	TGTGCCAGCAGTTATACGGGACAGGGGGTCTATGGCTACACCTTC
.	TRBV19	.	TRBJ1-6	CASSISRLENSPLHF	TGTGCCAGTAGTATAAGCAGGTTGGAGAATTCACCCCTCCACTTT
TRBD2	TRBV5-1	.	TRBJ2-3	CASSLAPSAGGEQYF	TGCGCCAGCAGCTTGGCCCCTAGCGCCGGGGGGGAGCAGTATTTT
TRBD1	TRBV5-1	.	TRBJ1-2	CASSSLDRGLYYGYTF	TGCGCCAGCAGCTCTTTGGACAGGGGGCTTTACTATGGCTACACCTTC
.	TRBV6-5	.	TRBJ1-2	CASSYRQLGYTF	TGTGCCAGCAGTTACAGGCAACTTGGCTACACCTTC
.	TRBV2	.	TRBJ2-1	CASSEALQVGEQFF	TGTGCCAGCAGTGAAGCGCTTCAGGTGGGTGAGCAGTTCTTC
.	TRBV5-1	.	TRBJ1-1	CASSKGTENTEAFF	TGCGCCAGCAGCAAAGGGACGGAGAACACTGAAGCTTTCTTT
TRBD1	TRBV9	.	TRBJ1-1	CASSANRGGNTEAFF	TGTGCCAGCAGCGCCAACAGGGGCGGTAACACTGAAGCTTTCTTT
TRBD1	TRBV18	.	TRBJ1-2	CASSPPEHRGNYGYTF	TGTGCCAGCTCACCACCTGAGCACAGGGGAAACTATGGCTACACCTTC
TRBD1	TRBV27	.	TRBJ2-2	CASSPDRGWDTGELFF	TGTGCCAGCAGTCCGGACAGGGGGTGGGACACCGGGGAGCTGTTTTTT
TRBD1	TRBV19	once	TRBJ1-6	CASSIGQGALGSYNSPLHF	TGTGCCAGTAGTATAGGACAGGGGGCTTTGGGCTCCTATAATTCACCCCTCCACTTT
.	TRBV29-1	.	TRBJ2-3	CSALAGEDTQYF	TGCAGCGCTCTCGCAGGGGAGGATACGCAGTATTTT
TRBD1	TRBV29-1	.	TRBJ2-5	CSVCPSLGGAETQYF	TGCAGCGTGTGTCCTTCTTTAGGGGGCGCGGAGACCCAGTACTTC
.	TRBV5-4	.	TRBJ2-2	CASSKDYLNTGELFF	TGTGCCAGCAGCAAGGACTACTTGAACACCGGGGAGCTGTTTTTT
.	TRBV5-8	.	TRBJ1-1	CASSLAGEMNTEAFF	TGTGCCAGCAGCTTGGCCGGGGAAATGAACACTGAAGCTTTCTTT
TRBD1	TRBV7-3	.	TRBJ2-1	CASSFWGQGPNEQFF	TGTGCCAGCAGCTTCTGGGGACAGGGACCTAATGAGCAGTTCTTC
TRBD1	TRBV6-5	.	TRBJ1-5	CASSYGQALGPQHF	TGTGCCAGCAGTTACGGACAGGCCTTAGGGCCCCAGCATTTT
TRBD2	TRBV5-1	.	TRBJ2-3	CASSLISGGPDTQYF	TGCGCCAGCAGCTTGATTTCGGGAGGGCCAGATACGCAGTATTTT
.	TRBV7-8	.	TRBJ2-7	CASSSGQSYEQYF	TGTGCCAGCAGCTCAGGACAGAGCTACGAGCAGTACTTC
.	TRBV5-5	.	TRBJ2-5	CASSTGTRETQYF	TGTGCCAGCAGCACCGGGACCCGAGAGACCCAGTACTTC
TRBD1	TRBV4-2	.	TRBJ2-1	CASSPGQGSYNEQFF	TGTGCCAGCAGCCCCGGACAGGGCTCCTACAATGAGCAGTTCTTC
.	TRBV4-2	.	TRBJ2-7	CASSQLLRDTQPPYEQYF	TGTGCCAGCAGCCAACTGTTACGGGACACCCAGCCCCCATACGAGCAGTACTTC
.	TRBV7-9	.	TRBJ2-5	CASSLAGGEETQYF	TGTGCCAGCAGCTTAGCAGGAGGGGAAGAGACCCAGTACTTC
.	TRBV9	.	TRBJ1-1	CASSVDRVATEAFF	TGTGCCAGCAGCGTAGACAGGGTCGCCACTGAAGCTTTCTTT
.	TRBV7-2	.	TRBJ2-2	CASSLRGWNTGELFF	TGTGCCAGCAGCTTAAGGGGGTGGAACACCGGGGAGCTGTTTTTT